This T cell receptor (beta chain) was recovered during a study of cytomegalovirus exposure and HLA in healthy donors. General study results and limits: Common viral pathogens were later found to be apparently linked to several of the most significant clusters. A later analysis linked a missense DCLRE1C variant to TCR beta V- and J-gene trimming. Upon later analysis, TCR association rates were observed to vary by HLA locus, being highest for DRB1 and lowest for HLA-C.

Per germline, CDR1 SEHNR and CDR2 FQNEAQ (reference sequence). This CDR3 has 17 residues. V was trimmed by 1 base and J by 7 bases, leaving 19 bases between them. This clone was seen a handful of times. Antigen specificity is unknown. 60 Vbeta and 13 Jbeta primers were used in PCR. Data came from immunoSEQ multiplex PCR; TCRdb stores just in-frame clones and leaves some out. The table shows 70,000 or so clones, with 65% to 75% occurring only once. This receptor was obtained from a woman aged 60-70 years in good health and CMV-seropositive. Sequencing input: PBMCs. This sequence joins TRBV7-9 and TRBJ1-4, with no clear D. The CDR3 protein is CASSLEPLRSRGEKLFF. The CDR3 nucleotides read TGTGCCAGCAGCTTAGAACCCCTCCGGAGCCGTGGTGAAAAACTGTTTTTT.